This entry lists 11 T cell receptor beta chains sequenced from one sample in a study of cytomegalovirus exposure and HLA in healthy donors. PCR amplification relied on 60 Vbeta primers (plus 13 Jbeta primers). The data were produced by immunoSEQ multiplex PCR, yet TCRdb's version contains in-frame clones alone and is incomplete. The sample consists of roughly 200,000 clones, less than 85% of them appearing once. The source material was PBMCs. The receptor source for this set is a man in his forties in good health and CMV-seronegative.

The CDR3 sequence: CASSLGDRGTYEQYF. The CDR3 DNA reads TGTGCCAGCAGCCTGGGGGACAGGGGGACCTACGAGCAGTACTTC. The chain carries TRBV9 and TRBJ2-7, with 11 positions matching TRBD1. The CDR3 sequence is 15 residues long. Per the germline V gene, CDR1 is SGDLS and CDR2 is YYNGEE. With 4 bases clipped from V and 2 bases from J, the junction kept 5 bases outside the gene matches.

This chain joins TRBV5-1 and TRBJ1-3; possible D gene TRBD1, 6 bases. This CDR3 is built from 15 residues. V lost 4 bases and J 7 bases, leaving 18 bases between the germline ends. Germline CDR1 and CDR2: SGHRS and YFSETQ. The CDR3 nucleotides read TGCGCCAGCAGCCCCGGGGGGGGCTTGTCGAACACCATATATTTT. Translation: CASSPGGGLSNTIYF. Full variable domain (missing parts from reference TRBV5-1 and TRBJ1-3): KAGVTQTPRYLIKTRGQQVTLSCSPISGHRSVSWYQQTPGQGLQFLFEYFSETQRNKGNFPGRFSGRQFSNSRSEMNVSTLELGDSALYLCASSPGGGLSNTIYFGEGSWLTVV.

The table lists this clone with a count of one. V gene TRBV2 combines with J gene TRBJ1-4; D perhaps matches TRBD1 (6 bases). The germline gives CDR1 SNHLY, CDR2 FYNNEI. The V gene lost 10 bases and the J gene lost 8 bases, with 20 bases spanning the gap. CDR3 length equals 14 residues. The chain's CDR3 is CAIPPPRGGEKLFF. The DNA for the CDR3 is TGTGCCATTCCCCCCCCCAGGGGCGGCGAAAAACTGTTTTTT.

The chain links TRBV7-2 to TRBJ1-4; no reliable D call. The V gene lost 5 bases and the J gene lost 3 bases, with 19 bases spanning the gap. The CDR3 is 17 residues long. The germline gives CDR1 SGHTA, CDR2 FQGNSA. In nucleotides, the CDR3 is TGTGCCAGCAGCCGAAGCCGGGTGCGGTTTGCTAATGAAAAACTGTTTTTT. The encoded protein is CASSRSRVRFANEKLFF.

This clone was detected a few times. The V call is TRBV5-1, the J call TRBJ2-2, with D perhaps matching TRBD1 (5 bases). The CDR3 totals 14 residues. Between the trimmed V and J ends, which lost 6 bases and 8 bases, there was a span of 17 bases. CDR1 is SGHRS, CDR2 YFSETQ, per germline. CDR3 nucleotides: TGCGCCAGCACCCTCCAAGGGGTTGAAGGGGAGCTGTTTTTT. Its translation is CASTLQGVEGELFF.

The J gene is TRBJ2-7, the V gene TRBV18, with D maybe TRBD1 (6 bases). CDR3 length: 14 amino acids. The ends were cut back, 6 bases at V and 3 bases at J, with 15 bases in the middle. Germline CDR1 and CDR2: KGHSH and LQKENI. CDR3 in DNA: TGTGCCAGCTCTAGGGGGACCCAGGGCTACGAGCAGTACTTC. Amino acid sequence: CASSRGTQGYEQYF.

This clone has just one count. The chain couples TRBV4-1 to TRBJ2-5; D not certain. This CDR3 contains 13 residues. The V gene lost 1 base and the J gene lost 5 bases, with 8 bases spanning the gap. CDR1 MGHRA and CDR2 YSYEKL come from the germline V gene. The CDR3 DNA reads TGCGCCAGCAGCCAAGGGTATGAGGAGACCCAGTACTTC. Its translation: CASSQGYEETQYF.

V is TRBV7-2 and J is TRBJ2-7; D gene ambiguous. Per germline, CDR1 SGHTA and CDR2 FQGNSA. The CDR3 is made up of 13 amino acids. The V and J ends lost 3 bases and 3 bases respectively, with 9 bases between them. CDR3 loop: CASSFIPGYEQYF. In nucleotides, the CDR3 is TGTGCCAGCAGCTTCATCCCCGGCTACGAGCAGTACTTC.

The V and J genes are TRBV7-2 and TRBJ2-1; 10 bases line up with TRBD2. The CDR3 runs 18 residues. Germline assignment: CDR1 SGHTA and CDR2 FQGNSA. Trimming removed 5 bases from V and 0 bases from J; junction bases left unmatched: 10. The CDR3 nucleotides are TGTGCCAGCAGCCAGCGGGGGGGGTACACCATCTCCTACAATGAGCAGTTCTTC. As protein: CASSQRGGYTISYNEQFF.

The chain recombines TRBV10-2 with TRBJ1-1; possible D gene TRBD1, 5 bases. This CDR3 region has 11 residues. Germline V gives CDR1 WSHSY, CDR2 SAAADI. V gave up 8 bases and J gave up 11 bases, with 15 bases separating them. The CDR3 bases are TGCGCCAGCGACGGGGGGTCGCGGGCTTTCTTT. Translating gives CASDGGSRAFF.

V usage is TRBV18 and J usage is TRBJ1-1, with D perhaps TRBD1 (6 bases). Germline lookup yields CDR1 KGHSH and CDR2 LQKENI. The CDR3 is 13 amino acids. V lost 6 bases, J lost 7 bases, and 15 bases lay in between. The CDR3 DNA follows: TGTGCCAGCTCCTGGTCAACAGGGAATGAAGCTTTCTTT. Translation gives CASSWSTGNEAFF.